This T cell receptor beta chain is from a study of OX40 agonist ivuxolimab in advanced cancers. Notes on the study in general: People who partly responded at 0.1-3.0 mg/kg had some of the least clonal expansion seen.

Clones were read by immunoSEQ multiplex PCR, and TCRdb kept only the in-frame ones, dropping some. The repertoire holds about 91,000 clones, with approximately 89% as singletons. As concerns this clone: Its antigen is undetermined.

The germline CDR1 and CDR2 sequences are LGHNA and YNFKEQ. The ends lost 0 bases at V and 4 bases at J; junction bases unmatched: 18. The CDR3 consists of 20 residues. This chain links TRBV4-2 with TRBJ2-7; 10 nucleotides match TRBD2. The sample in question was CD4+ or CD8+ T cells sorted from blood, obtained in a trial of the OX40 agonist ivuxolimab. The sequence was obtained from an adult with an advanced solid tumor such as melanoma, head and neck, liver or kidney cancer. As DNA, the CDR3 is TGTGCCAGCAGCCAAGATGGGCGGAGATACGGGACTAGCGATTTGTACGAGCAGTACTTC. This encodes CASSQDGRRYGTSDLYEQYF.